This is a list of T cell receptor beta chains from one sample in a study of molecular identifiers for immune sequencing clone quantification. TCRdb redid the calling of the PCR reads with MiXCR, one entry per CDR3 protein. The data hold about 510,000 distinct CDR3 sequences, with around 25% observed a single time. Sequenced input: naive CD8+ T cells from blood, with Jurkat cell RNA spiked in. These TCRs come from a human donor in good health. Some libraries in this study had Jurkat cell RNA spiked in. Each CDR3 is given with its conserved first and last residue.

J gene: TRBJ2-7
CDR3 length: 13
V gene: TRBV4-1
CDR3 protein: CASSQVWGYEQYF

J gene: TRBJ2-3
CDR3 length: 12
V gene: TRBV7-2
CDR3 protein: CASSLEADTQNF

J gene: TRBJ2-1
CDR3 length: 17
V gene: TRBV6-2/TRBV6-3
CDR3 protein: CASSYSRLESSYNEQFF

J gene: TRBJ1-1
CDR3 length: 14
V gene: TRBV5-5
CDR3 protein: CASSLEFGRYEAFF

J gene: TRBJ1-1
CDR3 length: 16
V gene: TRBV7-9
CDR3 protein: CASSLGRAGPNTEAFF

J gene: TRBJ1-3
CDR3 length: 14
V gene: TRBV20-1
CDR3 protein: CSACCVPSGNTIYF

J gene: TRBJ1-5
CDR3 length: 13
V gene: TRBV27
CDR3 protein: CASSQQGHQPQHF

J gene: TRBJ2-3
CDR3 length: 16
V gene: TRBV6-1
CDR3 protein: CASSEEVASLFDTQYF

J gene: TRBJ2-1
CDR3 length: 17
V gene: TRBV7-9
CDR3 protein: CASSSPRGDDSYNEQSF

J gene: TRBJ2-7
CDR3 length: 12
V gene: TRBV6-5
CDR3 protein: CASSYSNQEQYF

J gene: TRBJ2-7
CDR3 length: 15
V gene: TRBV11-2
CDR3 protein: CASSLVRLALDEQYF

J gene: TRBJ2-1
CDR3 length: 14
V gene: TRBV12-3/TRBV12-4
CDR3 protein: CASNEGAAYNEQFF

J gene: TRBJ1-4
CDR3 length: 13
V gene: TRBV14
CDR3 protein: CASSQDPNEKLFF

J gene: TRBJ2-7
CDR3 length: 15
V gene: TRBV5-5
CDR3 protein: CASSIGRTGGHEQYF

J gene: TRBJ2-1
CDR3 length: 17
V gene: TRBV6-2/TRBV6-3
CDR3 protein: CASRPDPSWEGYNEQFF

J gene: TRBJ2-7
CDR3 length: 15
V gene: TRBV27
CDR3 protein: CASSWTSGNPYEQYF

J gene: TRBJ2-3
CDR3 length: 15
V gene: TRBV24-1
CDR3 protein: CATSDLVGESDTQYF

J gene: TRBJ2-7
CDR3 length: 15
V gene: TRBV27
CDR3 protein: CASRLDQGGGDEQYF

J gene: TRBJ2-5
CDR3 length: 12
V gene: TRBV7-9
CDR3 protein: CASSTYSETQYF

J gene: TRBJ2-7
CDR3 length: 15
V gene: TRBV6-5
CDR3 protein: CASSSGSGRVYEQYF

J gene: TRBJ2-2
CDR3 length: 19
V gene: TRBV12-3/TRBV12-4
CDR3 protein: CASGPTDLTSGYNTRELFF

J gene: TRBJ2-3
CDR3 length: 16
V gene: TRBV4-1
CDR3 protein: CASSQDGGAQEDTQYF

J gene: TRBJ2-3
CDR3 length: 14
V gene: TRBV5-5
CDR3 protein: CASSLVRVQDTQYF

J gene: TRBJ2-3
CDR3 length: 16
V gene: TRBV9
CDR3 protein: CASSVVTSGSLITQYF

J gene: TRBJ2-2
CDR3 length: 13
V gene: TRBV6-2/TRBV6-3
CDR3 protein: CASSPHYRGGLFF

J gene: TRBJ1-1
CDR3 length: 16
V gene: TRBV6-2/TRBV6-3
CDR3 protein: CASSYYPQGASNEAFF

J gene: TRBJ2-5
CDR3 length: 13
V gene: TRBV29-1
CDR3 protein: CSIVSWTEETQYF

J gene: TRBJ2-5
CDR3 length: 13
V gene: TRBV30
CDR3 protein: CAWISFAGETQYF

J gene: TRBJ1-6
CDR3 length: 17
V gene: TRBV4-1
CDR3 protein: CASSQDYSPLIDSPLHF

J gene: TRBJ1-1
CDR3 length: 13
V gene: TRBV29-1
CDR3 protein: CSATGGANTEAFF

J gene: TRBJ2-1
CDR3 length: 15
V gene: TRBV9
CDR3 protein: CASSVEGGARNEQFF

J gene: TRBJ2-5
CDR3 length: 13
V gene: TRBV12-3/TRBV12-4
CDR3 protein: CASSPGTGQTQYF

J gene: TRBJ2-1
CDR3 length: 16
V gene: TRBV4-1
CDR3 protein: CASSQDKVAGYNERFF

J gene: TRBJ2-7
CDR3 length: 16
V gene: TRBV15
CDR3 protein: CATSRGWRDGSYEQYF

J gene: TRBJ1-4
CDR3 length: 14
V gene: TRBV6-5
CDR3 protein: CASSYYGTNEKLFF

J gene: TRBJ2-3
CDR3 length: 18
V gene: TRBV20-1
CDR3 protein: CSALVGGTAGVDRDTQYF

J gene: TRBJ1-3
CDR3 length: 15
V gene: TRBV27
CDR3 protein: CASSLSGNSGNTIYF

J gene: TRBJ2-3
CDR3 length: 17
V gene: TRBV7-6
CDR3 protein: CASSGSGQTSSTDTQYF

J gene: TRBJ1-1
CDR3 length: 14
V gene: TRBV12-3/TRBV12-4
CDR3 protein: CAGSFRGLNTEAFF

J gene: TRBJ2-3
CDR3 length: 17
V gene: TRBV4-2
CDR3 protein: CASSQSPGQGYTDTQYF

J gene: TRBJ2-3
CDR3 length: 15
V gene: TRBV12-3/TRBV12-4
CDR3 protein: CASSLNRGSWDTQYF

J gene: TRBJ2-1
CDR3 length: 15
V gene: TRBV6-5
CDR3 protein: CASRELAGSVNEQFF

J gene: TRBJ2-7
CDR3 length: 15
V gene: TRBV7-2
CDR3 protein: CASSQVRPMYSEQYF